These T cell receptor beta chains were read from a single sample in a study of shared clonotypes between healthy human individuals. Libraries were prepared by immunoSEQ multiplex PCR; TCRdb keeps only in-frame clonotypes and omits some of them. The repertoire holds 1.6 million or so clones, roughly 96% seen once, with 0.95% to 1.5% in the top ten. Sample: naive CD4+ T cells sorted from blood. The source of these receptors is a man aged 30 to 39 in good health. The CDR3 runs from the conserved cysteine through the conserved F or W. The D gene is left open where the match is weak.

>TRBV4-3|TRBJ2-5|.
CASSQEAGQETQYF
>TRBV7-9|TRBJ2-7|.
CASSLVQGRAYEQYF
>TRBV20-1|TRBJ1-1|.
CSAKMTFF
>TRBV7-9|TRBJ2-3|.
CASSKDALAGTDTQYF
>TRBV5-4|TRBJ2-7|TRBD1
CASSPGQGRGEQYF
>TRBV20-1|TRBJ2-7|.
CSAAYRTEQYF
>TRBV11-2|TRBJ2-1|TRBD2
CASSLVGLATEQFF
>TRBV30|TRBJ1-1|.
CAWSPRTDLNTEAFF
>TRBV5-1|TRBJ2-1|TRBD1
CASSQGVGATYNEQFF
>TRBV28|TRBJ1-1|.
CASRWLAPNTEAFF
>TRBV5-1|TRBJ2-2|.
CASSLGAHTGELFF
>TRBV5-1|TRBJ2-7|TRBD2
CASSLFTSGPSYEQYF
>TRBV7-9|TRBJ1-1|.
CASSWAYGTEAFF
>TRBV7-2|TRBJ2-3|TRBD2
CASSKVAGVADTQYF
>TRBV6-1|TRBJ1-5|.
CASSEQEEQPQHF
>TRBV4-2|TRBJ2-3|.
CASSRPGGIFTDTQYF
>TRBV12-5|TRBJ2-7|.
CASGRDGYEQYF
>TRBV5-1|TRBJ2-1|TRBD2
CASMSYGGAEQFF
>TRBV14|TRBJ1-1|.
CASSQVGARTEAFF
>TRBV11-3|TRBJ2-7|TRBD1
CASSLGRTGQGLDEQYF
>TRBV5-1|TRBJ2-7|.
CASSLASGFYEQYF
>TRBV7-9|TRBJ2-7|TRBD2
CASSLGGGRAEQYF
>TRBV30|TRBJ1-1|.
CAWSTLALAFF
>TRBV10-3|TRBJ2-3|TRBD1
CAITRYAGTGTDTQYF
>TRBV4-1|TRBJ1-5|.
CASSQDRLGQPQHF
>TRBV10-1|TRBJ2-2|TRBD2
CASSLAGPGELFF
>TRBV5-1|TRBJ2-7|TRBD1
CASATPDRGSYEQYF
>TRBV6-5|TRBJ1-2|.
CASSRTGAYGYTF